This T cell receptor beta chain was found in a study of response to subunit inactivated influenza vaccine. This CDR3 has 14 amino acids. Germline-derived CDR1 and CDR2 are SGHRS and YFSETQ. Trimming stripped 3 bases from V and 2 bases from J, with 11 bases between. Using its own MiXCR run on the RT-PCR reads, TCRdb lists one record per CDR3 protein. The repertoire has over 400,000 distinct CDR3 sequences, roughly 13% of them found once; the top ten carry approximately 14%. The sequenced sample was PBMCs from blood, obtained about 6 weeks after vaccination. The chain is built from TRBV5-1 and TRBJ2-5; possibly TRBD2 for D (6 bases). This receptor was identified in a man aged 50 or older who received an inactivated influenza vaccine. The CDR3 region is CASSWRGGQETQYF. The CDR3 nucleotides read TGCGCCAGCAGCTGGAGGGGTGGTCAAGAGACCCAGTACTTC.